This paragraph covers one TCR beta chain sequence. Its antigen is undetermined. This sample was taken from a study of response to subunit inactivated influenza vaccine. Findings of the study overall: A suggestion made by the authors is that each seasonal influenza vaccination recruits few new T cells.

The CDR3 covers 16 residues. Trimming cost V 4 bases and J 5 bases; bases outside gene matches: 8. From the RT-PCR reads, TCRdb called clonotypes with MiXCR, one entry per CDR3 protein. The profile covers around 750,000 distinct CDR3 sequences, with over 20% appearing a single time and 10% taken by the ten largest. V usage is TRBV12-3 or TRBV12-4 and J usage is TRBJ2-5, with 12 nucleotides matching TRBD2. The TCR was taken from a man aged 45 to 65 who received an inactivated influenza vaccine. Sample: PBMCs from blood, taken about 5 days after vaccination. CDR3 amino acids: CASSSRLAGEGETQYF. CDR3 nucleotides: TGTGCCAGCAGTTCGAGACTAGCGGGAGAGGGCGAGACCCAGTACTTC.